This T cell receptor beta chain is drawn from a study of T-cell memory formation after mild COVID-19. TCRdb itself ran the 5' RACE reads through MiXCR, one entry per CDR3 protein. The sample includes under 450,000 distinct CDR3 sequences, over 13% seen only once; the top ten take roughly a fifth. Trimming took off 4 bases at V and 8 bases at J, with 9 bases between the two ends. The CDR3 extends over 13 amino acids. From germline, CDR1 is LGHDT and CDR2 YNNKEL (reference sequence). J is TRBJ1-6 and V is TRBV3-1; D gene unclear. The sequencing input was PBMCs or a T cell subset sorted from them (not recorded which). The clonotype originates from a young man who had mild COVID-19 (a few samples of this study predate the infection). Cell type and time point are not known. In nucleotides, the CDR3 is TGTGCCAGCAGCCGGACGGATTATTCACCCCTCCACTTT. It is translated as CASSRTDYSPLHF.